This T cell receptor (beta chain) was identified during a study of blood T cell repertoires in COVID-19. Sequenced by immunoSEQ multiplex PCR; TCRdb stores in-frame clones only, minus some. The profile shows 70,000 to 100,000 clones, 65% to 85% of them singletons. The junction had 6 bases not matched to a gene; V was cut back by 3 bases and J by 0 bases. CDR1 SNHLY and CDR2 FYNNEI come from the germline V gene. There are 17 residues in the CDR3. What was sequenced was peripheral blood. The receptor's source is an elderly woman with acute or convalescent COVID-19. The rearrangement joins TRBV2 to TRBJ1-3, with 9 bases identical to TRBD1. CDR3 protein: CASSDSRGQGSGNTIYF. The CDR3 nucleotides read TGTGCCAGCAGTGACTCTAGGGGACAGGGCTCTGGAAACACCATATATTTT.